This T cell receptor (beta chain) was found in a study of blood T cell repertoires in COVID-19. Study summary: Nucleic acid was either cDNA or gDNA, and it came from T cells, B-cell-depleted T cells, or PBMCs.

In the source study's methods: Quantification of nucleated cells was approximated via reference gene primer amplification. Here immunoSEQ multiplex PCR was the method, and the copy in TCRdb shows in-frame clones only, minus some. D and trimming were read from the DNA, whereas the V and J calls and clone size are those reported in that table. The sample consists of about 250,000 clones, about 89% of them appearing once. Sequencing was done on a sample of peripheral blood. This receptor was taken from a woman aged 55-70 years who had recovered from COVID-19.

In DNA form, the CDR3 reads TGTGCCAGCAGCTTAAATGGATTGGGAGAAGAGACCCAGTACTTC. This encodes CASSLNGLGEETQYF. The genes are TRBV7-3 and TRBJ2-5, with D perhaps matching TRBD2 (5 bases). The CDR3 runs 15 residues. The V end lost 1 base, the J end lost 3 bases, and 12 bases lay between the germline ends. Per the germline V gene, CDR1 is SGHTA and CDR2 is FQGTGA.